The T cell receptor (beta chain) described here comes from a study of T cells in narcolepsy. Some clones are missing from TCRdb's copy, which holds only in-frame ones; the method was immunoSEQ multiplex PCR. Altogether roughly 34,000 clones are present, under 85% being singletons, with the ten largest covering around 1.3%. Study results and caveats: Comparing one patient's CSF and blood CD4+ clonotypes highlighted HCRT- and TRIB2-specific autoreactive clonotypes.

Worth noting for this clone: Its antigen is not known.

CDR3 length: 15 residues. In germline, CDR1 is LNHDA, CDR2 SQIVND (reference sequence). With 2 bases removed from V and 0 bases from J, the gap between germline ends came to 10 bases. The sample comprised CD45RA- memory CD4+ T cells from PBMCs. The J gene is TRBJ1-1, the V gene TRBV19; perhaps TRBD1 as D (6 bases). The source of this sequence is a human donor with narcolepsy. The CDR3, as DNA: TGTGCCAGTAGTATACAGGGGCCAATGAACACTGAAGCTTTCTTT. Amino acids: CASSIQGPMNTEAFF.